The 19 T cell receptor beta chains reported below all come from one sample, sequenced in a study of T cell responses to AZD1222 COVID-19 vaccine. Libraries were prepared by immunoSEQ multiplex PCR; TCRdb keeps only in-frame clonotypes and omits some of them. The sample lists 95,000 to 100,000 clones; 86% were seen once. Sequenced material: peripheral blood, taken on day 0 of AZD1222 vaccination. The receptors originated from an adult in good health.

This rearrangement joins TRBV28 to TRBJ1-2, with D unresolved. The V gene's germline CDR1 is MDHEN and CDR2 SYDVKM. V was pared by 2 bases and J by 4 bases, with 14 bases between. The CDR3 runs 15 residues. CDR3 sequence (DNA): TGTGCCAGCAGTTTAAGAAAATCTGGGTCCTATGGCTACACCTTC. The encoded protein is CASSLRKSGSYGYTF.

This chain connects TRBV11-2 to TRBJ2-2; D could derive from TRBD1 or TRBD2 (5 bases each). V was shortened by 7 bases and J by 5 bases, with 17 bases between the two germline ends. The CDR3 is 15 amino acids. Germline V gives CDR1 SGHAT, CDR2 FQNNGV. The CDR3 DNA reads TGTGCCAGCACTCATGGTGGGGACCCTACCGGGGAGCTGTTTTTT. Its protein is CASTHGGDPTGELFF.

This chain connects TRBV27 to TRBJ1-1; D remains ambiguous. V was cut by 5 bases and J by 1 base, with 11 bases left in between. Germline V lookup: CDR1 MNHEY, CDR2 SMNVEV (reference sequence). The CDR3 is made up of 14 amino acids. The CDR3 sequence is CASSLLGPNTEAFF. The DNA for the CDR3 is TGTGCCAGCAGTCTCCTAGGTCCGAACACTGAAGCTTTCTTT.

The chain joins TRBV4-3 to TRBJ1-2; D uncertain. Germline CDR1 is LGHNA and CDR2 is YSLEER. V lost 0 bases and J lost 9, with 14 bases in between. The CDR3 has 14 residues. The CDR3 nucleotides are TGCGCCAGCAGCCAAGACCGAGGGTCTGAGAGCTACACCTTC. Its translation is CASSQDRGSESYTF.

V is TRBV28 and J is TRBJ1-5; 9 bases fit TRBD1. Germline V gene sequence: CDR1 MDHEN, CDR2 SYDVKM. There are 15 residues in the CDR3. V lost 6 bases to trimming and J lost 4 bases; unmatched junction nucleotides: 7. The chain's CDR3 is CASSSGGQGNQPQHF. CDR3 coding DNA: TGTGCCAGCAGCTCGGGCGGACAGGGGAATCAGCCCCAGCATTTT.

The chain links TRBV7-9 to TRBJ2-2; 13 bases map to TRBD2. Unmatched junction bases numbered 8, after V lost 5 bases and J lost 5 bases. There are 17 residues in the CDR3. Germline loops: CDR1 SEHNR, CDR2 FQNEAQ (reference sequence). For the CDR3, the DNA is TGTGCCAGCAGCCCAAGGACTAGCGGGAGAAAAACCGGGGAGCTGTTTTTT. It translates to CASSPRTSGRKTGELFF.

This clone was seen more than once but under ten times. The gene calls are TRBV9 and TRBJ2-1, with a possible D match to TRBD1 (6 bases). Germline V gene sequence: CDR1 SGDLS, CDR2 YYNGEE. Between the trimmed V and J ends, which lost 0 bases and 3 bases, there was a span of 10 bases. This CDR3 region has 15 residues. As DNA, the CDR3 is TGTGCCAGCAGCGTAGGCAGGGGTAACTACAATGAGCAGTTCTTC. It codes for CASSVGRGNYNEQFF. The full variable domain, completed using reference TRBV9 and TRBJ2-1, is DSGVTQTPKHLITATGQRVTLRCSPRSGDLSVYWYQQSLDQGLQFLIQYYNGEERAKGNILERFSAQQFPDLHSELNLSSLELGDSALYFCASSVGRGNYNEQFFGPGTRLTVL.

The rearrangement uses TRBV4-2 and TRBJ2-1; D unresolved. Trimming removed 1 base from V and 8 bases from J, with 12 bases in between. The CDR3 extends over 14 amino acids. Germline V CDR1 and CDR2: LGHNA, YNFKEQ. The CDR3 nucleotides are TGTGCCAGCAGCCAAGCTGCGAGTGGAGATGAGCAGTTCTTC. Amino acids: CASSQAASGDEQFF.

This chain uses TRBV4-2 with TRBJ2-6; 13 bases agree with TRBD2. CDR1 is LGHNA and CDR2 is YNFKEQ in the germline V gene. The CDR3 spans 21 residues. Trimming removed 1 base from V and 3 bases from J; junction bases left unmatched: 12. CDR3 DNA: TGTGCCAGCAGCCAAGTTGGGAGACTAGCGGGAGGAATAGGTGGGGCCAACGTCCTGACTTTC. Translation gives CASSQVGRLAGGIGGANVLTF.

This clone was detected only once. The chain recombines TRBV6-2 or TRBV6-3 with TRBJ1-6; no clear D gene. The germline V gene encodes CDR1 MNHEY and CDR2 SVGEGT. CDR3 size: 14 residues. Between the trimmed V and J ends, which lost 2 bases and 11 bases, there was a span of 13 bases. CDR3 sequence (DNA): TGTGCCAGCAGTTACCGGGTCCAGAGGGCACCCCTCCACTTT. It is translated as CASSYRVQRAPLHF.

CDR3 sequence: CASSLSGGGTYEQYF. In DNA, the CDR3 is TGTGCCAGCAGCTTGTCGGGTGGCGGTACCTACGAGCAGTACTTC. The chain combines TRBV7-9 with TRBJ2-7; no clear D gene. Germline V gene data show CDR1 as SEHNR and CDR2 as FQNEAQ (reference sequence). The CDR3 covers 15 residues. The V end was cut by 3 bases, the J end by 2 bases, with 14 bases between.

The J gene is TRBJ1-1, the V gene TRBV21-1; TRBD1 is the table's D call, not checked against the DNA. TRBV21-1 corresponds to a pseudogene. There are 14 residues in the CDR3. Here the CDR3 reads CASSKEEPGTEAFF. The CDR3 bases are TGTGCCAGCAGCAAAGAAGAGCCAGGGACTGAAGCTTTCTTT.

Details on this clone: Other nucleotide sequences from this sample produce the same CDR3. This chain joins TRBV7-2 and TRBJ1-3; 7 bases line up with TRBD1. The V gene's germline CDR1 is SGHTA and CDR2 FQGNSA. The CDR3 covers 14 residues. V shed 5 bases and J 4 bases; nucleotides not matched to a gene: 5. The DNA of the CDR3 is TGTGCCAGCAGCCTCGACAGGGCCGGAAACACCATATATTTT. It yields the protein CASSLDRAGNTIYF.

A single count supports this clone. J is TRBJ2-3 and V is TRBV5-4, with 9 bases lining up with TRBD2. This CDR3 contains 17 residues. Germline loops: CDR1 SGHNT, CDR2 YYREEE (reference sequence). Trimming removed 1 base from V and 5 bases from J; junction bases left unmatched: 11. The CDR3 nucleotides read TGTGCCAGCAGCTTGAACGTCTGGACTAGCGATGGAGATACGCAGTATTTT. The encoded protein is CASSLNVWTSDGDTQYF.

This clone was seen once. This chain connects TRBV19 to TRBJ1-1; 8 bases map to TRBD1. The CDR3 is 15 amino acids. V dropped 11 bases and J dropped 6; count of bases not matched to a gene: 17. Germline CDR1 reads LNHDA; CDR2 reads SQIVND (reference sequence). CDR3 in amino acids: CAPRRLQGAEAEAFF. For the CDR3, the DNA is TGTGCCCCCAGACGTCTTCAGGGGGCCGAGGCTGAAGCTTTCTTT.

The V and J genes are TRBV7-2 and TRBJ2-7, with D possibly matching TRBD1 (6 bases). The V end was cut by 5 bases, the J end by 2 bases, with 13 bases between. The CDR3 runs to 14 residues. Germline V gives CDR1 SGHTA, CDR2 FQGNSA. The CDR3 spells CASSTGTTPYEQYF. CDR3 DNA sequence: TGTGCCAGCAGCACCGGGACAACCCCCTACGAGCAGTACTTC. Combining the CDR3 with reference TRBV7-2 and TRBJ2-7 gives the whole variable domain GAGVSQSPSNKVTEKGKDVELRCDPISGHTALYWYRQSLGQGLEFLIYFQGNSAPDKSGLPSDRFSAERTGGSVSTLTIQRTQQEDSAVYLCASSTGTTPYEQYFGPGTRLTVT.

This clone was seen once. The V gene is TRBV28, the J gene TRBJ1-1; D uncertain. This CDR3 comprises 15 residues. Trimming left V 3 bases short and J 2 bases short, with 13 bases between. Germline V gene data show CDR1 as MDHEN and CDR2 as SYDVKM. The CDR3 loop reads CASSFPSARNTEAFF. CDR3 DNA: TGTGCCAGCAGTTTCCCAAGTGCAAGAAACACTGAAGCTTTCTTT.

The sample holds a few counts of this clone. This rearrangement joins TRBV27 to TRBJ1-5; D not certain. The germline CDR1 and CDR2 sequences are MNHEY and SMNVEV (reference sequence). Trimming removed 1 base from V and 15 bases from J, with 19 bases in between. The CDR3 runs to 14 residues. CDR3 protein: CASSLYFGSARVHF. The CDR3 coding sequence is TGTGCCAGCAGTTTATACTTCGGGTCAGCTCGCGTGCATTTT.

The genes are TRBV5-1 and TRBJ1-5; D gene ambiguous. V was trimmed by 1 base and J by 4 bases, leaving 15 bases between them. There are 16 residues in the CDR3. Germline-derived CDR1 and CDR2 are SGHRS and YFSETQ. The CDR3 DNA sequence: TGCGCCAGCAGCTTGTCGTCCGGGCCAAATAATCAGCCCCAGCATTTT. It translates to CASSLSSGPNNQPQHF.